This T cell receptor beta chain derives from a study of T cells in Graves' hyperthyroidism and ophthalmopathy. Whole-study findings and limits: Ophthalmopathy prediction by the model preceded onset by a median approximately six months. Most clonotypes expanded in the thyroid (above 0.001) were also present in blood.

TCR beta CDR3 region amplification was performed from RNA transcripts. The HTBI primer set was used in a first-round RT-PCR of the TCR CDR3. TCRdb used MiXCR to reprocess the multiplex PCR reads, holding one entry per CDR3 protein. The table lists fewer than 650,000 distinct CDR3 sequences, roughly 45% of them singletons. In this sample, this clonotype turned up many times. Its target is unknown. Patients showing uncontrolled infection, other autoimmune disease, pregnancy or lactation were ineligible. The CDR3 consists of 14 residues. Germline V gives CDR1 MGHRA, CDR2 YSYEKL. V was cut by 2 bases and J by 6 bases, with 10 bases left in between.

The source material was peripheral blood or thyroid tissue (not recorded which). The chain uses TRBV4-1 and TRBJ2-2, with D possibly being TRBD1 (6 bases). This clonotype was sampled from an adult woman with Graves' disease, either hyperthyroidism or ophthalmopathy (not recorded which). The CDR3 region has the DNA TGCGCCAGCAGCCAACTTAACAGGGCCGGGGAGCTGTTTTTT. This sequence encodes CASSQLNRAGELFF.